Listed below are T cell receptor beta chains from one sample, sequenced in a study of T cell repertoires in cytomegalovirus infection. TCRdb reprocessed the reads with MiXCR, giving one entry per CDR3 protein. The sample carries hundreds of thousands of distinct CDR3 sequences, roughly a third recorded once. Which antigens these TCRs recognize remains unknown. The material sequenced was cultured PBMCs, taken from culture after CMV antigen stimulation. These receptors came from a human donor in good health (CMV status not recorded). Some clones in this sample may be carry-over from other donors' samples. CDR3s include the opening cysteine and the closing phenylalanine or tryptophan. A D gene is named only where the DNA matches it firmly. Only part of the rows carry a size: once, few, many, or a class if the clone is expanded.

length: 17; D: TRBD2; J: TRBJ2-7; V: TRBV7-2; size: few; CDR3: CASSLVPLAGGANEQYF; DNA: TGTGCCAGCAGCTTAGTACCCCTAGCGGGAGGGGCCAACGAGCAGTACTTC
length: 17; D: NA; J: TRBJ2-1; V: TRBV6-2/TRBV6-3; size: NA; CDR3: CASGWVGPQGSYNEQFF; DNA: TGTGCCAGCGGATGGGTCGGTCCGCAGGGGTCGTACAATGAGCAGTTCTTC
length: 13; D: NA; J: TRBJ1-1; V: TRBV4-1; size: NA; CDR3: CASSRRGHTEAFF; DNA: TGCGCCAGCAGCCGGCGGGGACACACTGAAGCTTTCTTT
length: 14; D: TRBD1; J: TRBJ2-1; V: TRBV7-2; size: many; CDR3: CASSPGQGAKEQFF; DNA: TGTGCCAGCAGCCCAGGACAGGGGGCGAAAGAGCAGTTCTTC
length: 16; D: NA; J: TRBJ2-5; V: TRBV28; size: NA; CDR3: CASSLSGTLLGETQYF; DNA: TGTGCCAGCAGTTTATCCGGGACTCTCCTGGGAGAGACCCAGTACTTC
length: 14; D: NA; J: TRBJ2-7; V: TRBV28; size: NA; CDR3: CASSLSARAGEQYF; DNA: TGTGCCAGCAGTTTGAGCGCGAGGGCAGGCGAGCAGTACTTC
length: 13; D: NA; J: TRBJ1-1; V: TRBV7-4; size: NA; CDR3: CASSFQAFTEAFF; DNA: TGTGCCAGCAGCTTCCAAGCCTTCACTGAAGCTTTCTTT
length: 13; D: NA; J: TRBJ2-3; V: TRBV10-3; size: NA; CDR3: CAISTRDTDTQYF; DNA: TGTGCCATCAGTACCCGCGACACAGATACGCAGTATTTT
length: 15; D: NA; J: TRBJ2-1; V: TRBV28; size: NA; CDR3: CASEWGGAGFGEQFF; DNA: TGTGCCAGTGAGTGGGGCGGGGCCGGCTTCGGTGAGCAGTTCTTC
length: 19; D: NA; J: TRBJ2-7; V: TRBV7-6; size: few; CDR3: CASSYLYRDVSVGPHEQYF; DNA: TGTGCCAGCAGCTATCTTTACAGGGATGTTAGCGTTGGACCCCACGAGCAGTACTTC
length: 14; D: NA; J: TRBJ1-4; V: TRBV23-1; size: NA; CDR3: CASMTPATNEKLFF; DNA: TGCGCCAGCATGACACCTGCAACTAATGAAAAACTGTTTTTT
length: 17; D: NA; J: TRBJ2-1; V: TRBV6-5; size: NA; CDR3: CASSSIGGSRSYNEQFF; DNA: TGTGCCAGCAGTTCCATAGGAGGGAGTAGGTCCTACAATGAGCAGTTCTTC
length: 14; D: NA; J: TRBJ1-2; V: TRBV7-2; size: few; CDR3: CASSPRNKADGYTF; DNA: TGTGCCAGCAGCCCGCGGAACAAAGCAGATGGCTACACCTTC
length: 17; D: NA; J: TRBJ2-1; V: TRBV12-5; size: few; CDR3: CASGLGGLTDSYNEQFF; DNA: TGTGCTAGTGGTTTGGGTGGTTTAACTGATTCATACAATGAGCAGTTCTTC
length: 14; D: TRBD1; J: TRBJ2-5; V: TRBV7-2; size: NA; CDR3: CASSGPGTGRSQYF; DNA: TGTGCCAGCAGCGGACCCGGGACAGGGAGGTCCCAGTACTTC
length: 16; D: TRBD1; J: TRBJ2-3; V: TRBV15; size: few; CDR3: CATSSRDRGPTDTQYF; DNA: TGTGCCACCAGCAGCCGGGACAGGGGTCCCACAGATACGCAGTATTTT
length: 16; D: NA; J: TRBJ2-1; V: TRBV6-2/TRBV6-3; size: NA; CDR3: CASSYGLGSYDNEQFF; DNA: TGTGCCAGCAGTTATGGGCTTGGGAGTTACGACAATGAGCAGTTCTTC
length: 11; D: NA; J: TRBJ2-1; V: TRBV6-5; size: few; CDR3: CASSTINEQFF; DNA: TGTGCCAGCAGTACTATCAATGAGCAGTTCTTC
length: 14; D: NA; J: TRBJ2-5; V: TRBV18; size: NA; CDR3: CASSPGNLQETQYF; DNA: TGTGCCAGCTCACCAGGGAACCTCCAAGAGACCCAGTACTTC
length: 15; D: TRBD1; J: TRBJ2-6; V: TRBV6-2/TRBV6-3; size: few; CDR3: CASSLRDSGANVLTF; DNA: TGTGCCAGCAGTCTGAGGGACAGTGGGGCCAACGTCCTGACTTTC
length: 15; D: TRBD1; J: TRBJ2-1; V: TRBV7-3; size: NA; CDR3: CASSFRTGPNNEQFF; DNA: TGTGCCAGCAGCTTCAGGACAGGGCCCAACAATGAGCAGTTCTTC
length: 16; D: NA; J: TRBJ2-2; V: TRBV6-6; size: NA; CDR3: CASSYRGRPNTGELFF; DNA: TGTGCCAGCAGTTACCGGGGACGGCCGAACACCGGGGAGCTGTTTTTT
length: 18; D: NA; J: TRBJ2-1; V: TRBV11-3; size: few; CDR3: CASSLSEWRSSSYNEQFF; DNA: TGTGCCAGCAGCTTATCGGAATGGCGGTCCAGCTCCTACAATGAGCAGTTCTTC
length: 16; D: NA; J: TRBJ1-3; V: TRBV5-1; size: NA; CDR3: CASSLTGTVSGNTIYF; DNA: TGCGCCAGCAGCCTGACGGGAACTGTCTCTGGAAACACCATATATTTT
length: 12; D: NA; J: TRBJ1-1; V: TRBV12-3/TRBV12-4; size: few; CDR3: CASSLIEARAFF; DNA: TGTGCCAGCAGTTTGATAGAGGCCAGAGCTTTCTTT
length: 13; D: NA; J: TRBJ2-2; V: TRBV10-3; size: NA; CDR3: CAIKQTNTGELFF; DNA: TGTGCCATCAAGCAGACGAACACCGGGGAGCTGTTTTTT
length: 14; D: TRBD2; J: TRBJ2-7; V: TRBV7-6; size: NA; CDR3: CASSPYIRGDEQYF; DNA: TGTGCCAGCAGCCCGTACATTCGGGGGGACGAGCAGTACTTC
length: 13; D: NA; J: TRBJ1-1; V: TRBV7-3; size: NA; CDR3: CASSQTHNTEAFF; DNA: TGTGCCAGCAGCCAAACACATAACACTGAAGCTTTCTTT
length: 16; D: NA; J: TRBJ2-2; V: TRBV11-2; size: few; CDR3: CASSPPGGDYTGELFF; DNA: TGTGCCAGCAGCCCCCCAGGTGGAGATTACACCGGGGAGCTGTTTTTT
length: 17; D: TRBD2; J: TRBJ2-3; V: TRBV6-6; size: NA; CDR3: CASSYPLGSGWSDTQYF; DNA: TGTGCCAGCAGTTACCCCCTGGGTAGCGGGTGGTCAGATACGCAGTATTTT
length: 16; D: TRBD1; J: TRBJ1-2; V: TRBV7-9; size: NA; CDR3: CASRPSGTGFGGGYTF; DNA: TGTGCCAGCAGACCATCCGGGACAGGTTTTGGTGGCGGCTACACCTTC
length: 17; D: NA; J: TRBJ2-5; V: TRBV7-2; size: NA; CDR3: CASSLHSRLGVWETQYF; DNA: TGTGCCAGCAGCTTACACTCCCGGCTAGGGGTTTGGGAGACCCAGTACTTC
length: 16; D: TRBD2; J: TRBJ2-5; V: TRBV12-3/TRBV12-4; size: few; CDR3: CASSPGTRRDGETQYF; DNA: TGTGCCAGCAGTCCCGGGACTAGGAGGGACGGGGAGACCCAGTACTTC
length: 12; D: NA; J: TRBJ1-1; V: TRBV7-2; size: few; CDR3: CASSLYRREAFF; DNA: TGTGCCAGCAGCTTATACCGCAGGGAAGCTTTCTTT
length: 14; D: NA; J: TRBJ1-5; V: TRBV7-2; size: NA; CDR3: CASSQDSYNQPQHF; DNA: TGTGCCAGCAGCCAAGATTCGTACAATCAGCCCCAGCATTTT
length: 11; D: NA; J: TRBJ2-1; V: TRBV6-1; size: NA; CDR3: CAGDRGYEQFF; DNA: TGTGCCGGTGATAGGGGATATGAGCAGTTCTTC
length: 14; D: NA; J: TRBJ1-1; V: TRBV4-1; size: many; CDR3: CASSQGLRGTEAFF; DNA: TGCGCCAGCAGCCAAGGTCTTAGGGGGACTGAAGCTTTCTTT
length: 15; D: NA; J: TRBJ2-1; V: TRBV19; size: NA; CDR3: CASSIVDYNYNEQFF; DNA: TGTGCCAGTAGTATTGTGGACTATAACTACAATGAGCAGTTCTTC
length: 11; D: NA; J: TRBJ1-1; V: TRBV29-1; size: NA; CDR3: CSVDRETEAFF; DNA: TGCAGCGTTGACAGAGAAACTGAAGCTTTCTTT
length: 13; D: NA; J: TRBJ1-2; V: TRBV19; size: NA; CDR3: CATSEGRVGGYTF; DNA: TGTGCCACCAGCGAGGGCAGGGTAGGTGGCTACACCTTC
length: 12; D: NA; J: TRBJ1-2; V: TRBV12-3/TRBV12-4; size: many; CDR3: CASSLPESGYTF; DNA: TGTGCCAGCAGTTTACCCGAGAGTGGCTACACCTTC
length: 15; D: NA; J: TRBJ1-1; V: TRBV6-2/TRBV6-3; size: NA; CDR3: CASSYFSGSNTEAFF; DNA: TGTGCCAGCAGTTACTTTTCGGGTTCGAACACTGAAGCTTTCTTT
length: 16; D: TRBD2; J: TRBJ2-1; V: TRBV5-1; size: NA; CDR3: CAGSGGLLPGYNEQFF; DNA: TGCGCCGGCAGCGGGGGACTCTTGCCGGGTTACAATGAGCAGTTCTTC
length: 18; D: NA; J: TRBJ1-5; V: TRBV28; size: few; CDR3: CASSFQGMLALSNQPQHF; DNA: TGTGCCAGCAGTTTCCAGGGAATGCTGGCTCTAAGCAATCAGCCCCAGCATTTT
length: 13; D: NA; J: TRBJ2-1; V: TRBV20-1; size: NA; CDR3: CSARSGGGHEQFF; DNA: TGCAGTGCTAGGTCCGGTGGTGGCCATGAGCAGTTCTTC
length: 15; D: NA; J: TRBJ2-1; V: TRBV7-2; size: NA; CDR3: CASSSSGSHYNEQFF; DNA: TGTGCCAGCAGCTCCTCTGGTAGTCACTACAATGAGCAGTTCTTC
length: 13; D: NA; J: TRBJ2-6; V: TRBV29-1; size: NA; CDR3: CSVRLTGANVLTF; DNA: TGCAGCGTTAGGTTGACTGGGGCCAACGTCCTGACTTTC
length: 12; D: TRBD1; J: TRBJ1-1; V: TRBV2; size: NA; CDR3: CALLTGGTEAFF; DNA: TGTGCCTTACTAACAGGGGGCACTGAAGCTTTCTTT
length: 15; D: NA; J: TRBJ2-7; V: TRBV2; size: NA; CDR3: CASSEGGGLGGVQYF; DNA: TGTGCCAGCAGTGAAGGCGGCGGGCTGGGAGGAGTGCAGTACTTC
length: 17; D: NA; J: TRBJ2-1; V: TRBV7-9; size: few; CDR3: CASSFRLGVSSYNEQFF; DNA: TGTGCCAGCAGCTTCCGACTAGGTGTCAGCTCCTACAATGAGCAGTTCTTC